The 7 T cell receptor beta chains below were found in one sample sequenced in a study of blood T cell repertoires in COVID-19. Sequencing used immunoSEQ multiplex PCR; TCRdb keeps in-frame clones, though not all of them. This table holds more than 35,000 clones, around 90% found once. Source material: peripheral blood. These receptors all come from a human donor in a cohort sampled during active COVID-19.

The chain recombines TRBV27 with TRBJ2-1; 9 bases are shared with TRBD2. The CDR3 contains 14 residues. Unmatched junction bases numbered 6, after V lost 6 bases and J lost 6 bases. CDR1 is MNHEY and CDR2 is SMNVEV in the germline V gene (reference sequence). The CDR3 DNA reads as TGTGCCAGCAGAAGACTAGCGGAGGCCAATGAGCAGTTCTTC. It codes for CASRRLAEANEQFF.

The genes are TRBV27 and TRBJ2-1; TRBD2 agrees at 9 bases. The CDR3 loop spans 18 amino acids. The V gene end was trimmed by 5 bases and the J gene end by 1 base; junction bases not matched to a gene: 12. Germline V gene lookup returns CDR1 MNHEY and CDR2 SMNVEV (reference sequence). DNA of the CDR3: TGTGCCAGCAGTCTACGATGGGCGGGAGGGCTATCCTACAATGAGCAGTTCTTC. It codes for CASSLRWAGGLSYNEQFF.

This clone was seen a few times. The chain uses TRBV5-1 and TRBJ2-2; 8 nucleotides agree with TRBD2. Germline CDR1 and CDR2: SGHRS and YFSETQ. V shed 0 bases and J 7 bases; nucleotides not matched to a gene: 5. CDR3 length: 15 residues. CDR3 nucleotides: TGCGCCAGCAGCTTGGTAACTAGCGGTGGCGGGGAGCTGTTTTTT. Residues: CASSLVTSGGGELFF.

The chain is built from TRBV28 and TRBJ1-5; 7 bases fit TRBD1. Germline CDR1 is MDHEN and CDR2 is SYDVKM. The CDR3 has 15 residues. V shed 5 bases and J 6 bases; nucleotides not matched to a gene: 10. CDR3 nucleotides: TGTGCCAGCAGTACCGCACAACAGGGGTCTCAGCCCCAGCATTTT. Amino acids: CASSTAQQGSQPQHF.

This clone was picked up one time. The chain uses TRBV5-4 and TRBJ2-7, with TRBD1 as a possible D gene (6 bases). The V end lost 0 bases, the J end lost 0 bases, and 16 bases lay between the germline ends. Per germline, CDR1 SGHNT and CDR2 YYREEE (reference sequence). The CDR3 extends over 17 amino acids. CDR3 sequence: CASSLGGMTGSSYEQYF. DNA for the CDR3: TGTGCCAGCAGCTTGGGGGGGATGACAGGCAGCTCCTACGAGCAGTACTTC.

J is TRBJ2-3 and V is TRBV25-1; 10 positions agree with TRBD2. Germline V gives CDR1 MGHDK, CDR2 SYGVNS. Unmatched junction bases numbered 12, after V lost 6 bases and J lost 3 bases. The length of the CDR3 is 17 residues. The CDR3 is CASRGGHSGGRTDTQYF. CDR3 sequence (DNA): TGTGCCAGCAGGGGAGGTCATAGCGGGGGGAGAACAGATACGCAGTATTTT.

V usage is TRBV27 and J usage is TRBJ2-1, with a possible D match to TRBD1 (6 bases). The CDR3 is 20 amino acids. V was pared by 6 bases and J by 2 bases, with 29 bases between. Looked up from germline, CDR1 is MNHEY and CDR2 is SMNVEV (reference sequence). CDR3 DNA: TGTGCCAGCAGGCTACAGGGACGAGCGTTCGGCGCCCCAACCTACAATGAGCAGTTCTTC. Its translation is CASRLQGRAFGAPTYNEQFF.